This T cell receptor beta chain comes out of a study of CD8 T cells in ankylosing spondylitis. Overall study findings and caveats: Blood of patients with ankylosing spondylitis appeared to be characterized by a TCR beta motif of several highly homologous variants.

V shed 3 bases, J shed 5 bases, and the junction held 4 bases outside the gene matches. From germline, CDR1 is SQVTM and CDR2 ANQGSEA. This CDR3 has 14 residues. TCRdb called the 5' RACE reads again in MiXCR, with one record for every CDR3 protein. The sample has over 400,000 distinct CDR3 sequences; around 26% are singletons. Regarding this clonotype: Its antigen is currently unknown.

This TCR came from a male donor with ankylosing spondylitis. Sequences were obtained from blood, either unsorted or a sorted T cell fraction (not recorded which). This chain uses TRBV29-1 with TRBJ2-2; TRBD1 agrees at 9 bases. The DNA of the CDR3 is TGCAGCGTTGACCGACAGGGGGGAACCGGGGAGCTGTTTTTT. Amino acid sequence: CSVDRQGGTGELFF.